A selection of T cell receptor beta chains follows, all from one sample in a study of technical replicates of blood from a handful of donors. Clones were read by immunoSEQ multiplex PCR, and TCRdb kept only the in-frame ones, dropping some. The data show under 90,000 clones, about 98% seen once. The material sequenced was T cells isolated from PBMCs. These receptors were obtained from a human donor in good health. CDR3s include the opening cysteine and the closing phenylalanine or tryptophan. D genes are given only for firm matches. Only part of the rows carry a size: once, few, many, or a class if the clone is expanded.

-	TRBD2	TRBV5-4	TRBJ2-7	TGTGCCAGCAGCCCACCGAGGGTAGCGGGATTGGTTTCCTACGAGCAGTACTTC	CASSPPRVAGLVSYEQYF
-	TRBD1	TRBV5-8	TRBJ1-1	TGTGCCAGCAGCTTGGGACAGGGTTCTCTCTATGAAGCTTTCTTT	CASSLGQGSLYEAFF
-	-	TRBV6-1	TRBJ1-2	TGTGCCAGCAGTGATCGAGGGGACATTGATGGCTACACCTTC	CASSDRGDIDGYTF
-	-	TRBV9	TRBJ1-4	TGTGCCAGCAGCCGCGGGAGGGATGAAAAACTGTTTTTT	CASSRGRDEKLFF
-	-	TRBV15	TRBJ1-1	TGTGCCACCTCGCCCCGAGGTACTGAAGCTTTCTTT	CATSPRGTEAFF
-	TRBD1	TRBV4-1	TRBJ2-4	TGCGCCAGCAGCGGACAGGGCGGGATAGCCAAAAACATTCAGTACTTC	CASSGQGGIAKNIQYF
-	-	TRBV6-5	TRBJ1-2	TGTGCCAGCAGTCTACTTGCGGACTATGGCTACACCTTC	CASSLLADYGYTF
-	TRBD2	TRBV9	TRBJ2-1	TGTGCCAGCAGCGCCCTAGCGGGAGTCTACAATGAGCAGTTCTTC	CASSALAGVYNEQFF
-	TRBD2	TRBV7-9	TRBJ2-5	TGTGCCAGCAGCCGGACTAGCTCAGAGACCCAGTACTTC	CASSRTSSETQYF
-	-	TRBV29-1	TRBJ1-1	TGCAGCGTGAGGCGGACAGAGAACACTGAAGCTTTCTTT	CSVRRTENTEAFF
-	TRBD2	TRBV10-2	TRBJ2-7	TGCGCCAGCAGAAATACCGGGACTAGCGGGATTTTCGTGGCGGGGAACGAGCAGTACTTC	CASRNTGTSGIFVAGNEQYF
-	TRBD1	TRBV2	TRBJ2-1	TGTGCCAGCACAGTTTTGGGACAGGGGGCCTCGGAGCAGTTCTTC	CASTVLGQGASEQFF
once	-	TRBV27	TRBJ1-5	TGTACCAGCAGTCAAGGGGGATGGTATAGCAATCAGCCCCAGCATTTT	CTSSQGGWYSNQPQHF
-	TRBD2	TRBV5-4	TRBJ2-3	TGTGCCAGCAGCTTACGACTAGCGGGGGGGTACACAGATACGCAGTATTTT	CASSLRLAGGYTDTQYF
once	-	TRBV4-2	TRBJ1-1	TGTGCCAGCAGCCCCCTGGAGGGAGGGAACACTGAAGCTTTCTTT	CASSPLEGGNTEAFF
-	-	TRBV9	TRBJ2-5	TGTGCCAGCAGCGTCGAGGCTTGGGCAGGGGTTGCCCAAGAGACCCAGTACTTC	CASSVEAWAGVAQETQYF
-	TRBD1	TRBV6-5	TRBJ2-1	TGTGCCAGCAGTCTACAGGGGTCCTACAATGAGCAGTTCTTC	CASSLQGSYNEQFF
-	TRBD1	TRBV7-9	TRBJ2-7	TGTGCCAGCAGCCACCCGGTCGGACAGGGTCCTGACGAGCAGTACTTC	CASSHPVGQGPDEQYF
-	-	TRBV6-1	TRBJ1-5	TGTGCCAGCAGTGGCCGTTGGGGGGAAATAAATCAGCCCCAGCATTTT	CASSGRWGEINQPQHF
-	-	TRBV6-1	TRBJ2-7	TGTGCCAGCGGGGGGCGGGGGTTTTACTACGAGCAGTACTTC	CASGGRGFYYEQYF
-	-	TRBV4-1	TRBJ2-3	TGCGCCAGCAGCCAAGATGTTGGGGAGGTTGTGGATCCAGATACGCAGTATTTT	CASSQDVGEVVDPDTQYF
-	TRBD2	TRBV5-1	TRBJ2-7	TGCGCCAGCAGCTTGGACCCTAGCGGGTACCTTAGGTACTTC	CASSLDPSGYLRYF
-	-	TRBV10-3	TRBJ1-1	TGTGCCATCAGTGAGCGCCAGGAGAACACTGAAGCTTTCTTT	CAISERQENTEAFF
-	-	TRBV9	TRBJ1-1	TGTGCCAGCAGCGTAGTCGGGGTGAACACTGAAGCTTTCTTT	CASSVVGVNTEAFF
-	-	TRBV5-1	TRBJ2-6	TGCGCCAGCAGCTTCTACTCTGGGGCCAACGTCCTGACTTTC	CASSFYSGANVLTF
-	-	TRBV9	TRBJ2-5	TGTGCCAGCAGCCAGGGGTCAGGGTATCAAGAGACCCAGTACTTC	CASSQGSGYQETQYF
once	TRBD1	TRBV6-5	TRBJ2-5	TGTGCCAGCAGCCTAGACAGGGGGCGTTTAGAGACCCAGTACTTC	CASSLDRGRLETQYF
-	-	TRBV18	TRBJ2-7	TGTGCCAGCTCACAAAGGAACAGGGTAATAGGTAACGAGCAGTACTTC	CASSQRNRVIGNEQYF
-	-	TRBV19	TRBJ2-5	TGTGCCAGTAGTAAGACTGGGGCCCAAGAGACCCAGTACTTC	CASSKTGAQETQYF
-	TRBD2	TRBV28	TRBJ2-7	TGTGCCAGCACCTATCCTCTGGGGGAGGGCCACGAGCAGTACTTC	CASTYPLGEGHEQYF
once	TRBD2	TRBV5-1	TRBJ2-1	TGCGCCAGCAGCTTGCAGATGAATAGCGGGAGCTCCTACAATGAGCAGTTCTTC	CASSLQMNSGSSYNEQFF
-	-	TRBV4-1	TRBJ2-1	TGCGCCAGCAGCCAAGACCAGGCCTTTTGGCAGTTCTTC	CASSQDQAFWQFF
-	-	TRBV10-3	TRBJ1-3	TGTGCCATCAGTGAGTCGGCAGGTCTTGGAAACACCATATATTTT	CAISESAGLGNTIYF
-	-	TRBV28	TRBJ2-5	TGTGCCAGCACGGGGGCCCAAGCGGGACCCGCTACGGAGACCCAGTACTTC	CASTGAQAGPATETQYF
-	TRBD1	TRBV27	TRBJ2-1	TGTGCCAGCAGTTTCAGGACAGGGGGCGATGAGCAGTTCTTC	CASSFRTGGDEQFF
-	TRBD2	TRBV5-1	TRBJ2-7	TGCGCCAGCAGCCAGGGCGGGGAGGGCTACGAGCAGTACTTC	CASSQGGEGYEQYF
once	TRBD1	TRBV27	TRBJ1-3	TGTGCCAGCAGTCTTCGACAGGGGGCGCCTGGAAACACCATATATTTT	CASSLRQGAPGNTIYF
-	TRBD1	TRBV10-1	TRBJ1-1	TGCGCCAGCAGTGTAGATCGGACAGGGGGCACTGAAGCTTTCTTT	CASSVDRTGGTEAFF
-	TRBD2	TRBV9	TRBJ2-1	TGTGCCAGCAGCGTTATAGCGGGAGGGGACAATGAGCAGTTCTTC	CASSVIAGGDNEQFF
-	-	TRBV27	TRBJ1-2	TGTGCCAGCAGTTTACTGCAGGGATATGGCTACACCTTC	CASSLLQGYGYTF
-	-	TRBV5-1	TRBJ2-1	TGCGCCAGCAGCTTGGCCAGGGACAATGAGCAGTTCTTC	CASSLARDNEQFF
once	TRBD2	TRBV28	TRBJ2-3	TGTGCCAGCAGCACTGGGATGCGGGAGTGGGAGGGAGATACGCAGTATTTT	CASSTGMREWEGDTQYF
-	-	TRBV28	TRBJ1-5	TGTGCCAGCTTCGGGGTCCGACAGGCTCTTAAGCCCCAGCATTTT	CASFGVRQALKPQHF
once	TRBD1	TRBV2	TRBJ2-3	TGTGCCAGCAGTGAATCGGGACAGGGTGGTGCAGATACGCAGTATTTT	CASSESGQGGADTQYF
-	-	TRBV15	TRBJ1-2	TGTGCCACCAGCAGAGAAGACAGGAGCCCTAACTATGGCTACACCTTC	CATSREDRSPNYGYTF
-	TRBD1	TRBV14	TRBJ2-7	TGTGCCAGCAGCCAGGGACAGTCCTACGAGCAGTACTTC	CASSQGQSYEQYF
once	-	TRBV15	TRBJ1-2	TGTGCCACCAGCAGAGGCACCGGGAATGATGACTATGGCTACACCTTC	CATSRGTGNDDYGYTF
-	-	TRBV5-5	TRBJ1-2	TGTGCCAGCAGCTTCCTGGACAGCTATGGCTACACCTTC	CASSFLDSYGYTF
-	-	TRBV23-1	TRBJ2-7	TGCGCCAGCAGTCAAGGGGGACAAACTTCCTACGAGCAGTACTTC	CASSQGGQTSYEQYF
once	-	TRBV20-1	TRBJ2-7	TGCAGTGCTAGTATGTACGAGCAGTACTTC	CSASMYEQYF
-	-	TRBV7-9	TRBJ2-7	TGTGCCAGCAGCTTACAGGCCTACGAGCAGTACTTC	CASSLQAYEQYF
-	TRBD1	TRBV30	TRBJ2-3	TGTGCCTGGAGTGTCCTTTTAGGGGACAGGGGCCCTGAGGGGACAGATACGCAGTATTTT	CAWSVLLGDRGPEGTDTQYF
once	-	TRBV11-2	TRBJ2-5	TGTGCCAGCAGCTCAGGACTTAGTTTATACTTC	CASSSGLSLYF